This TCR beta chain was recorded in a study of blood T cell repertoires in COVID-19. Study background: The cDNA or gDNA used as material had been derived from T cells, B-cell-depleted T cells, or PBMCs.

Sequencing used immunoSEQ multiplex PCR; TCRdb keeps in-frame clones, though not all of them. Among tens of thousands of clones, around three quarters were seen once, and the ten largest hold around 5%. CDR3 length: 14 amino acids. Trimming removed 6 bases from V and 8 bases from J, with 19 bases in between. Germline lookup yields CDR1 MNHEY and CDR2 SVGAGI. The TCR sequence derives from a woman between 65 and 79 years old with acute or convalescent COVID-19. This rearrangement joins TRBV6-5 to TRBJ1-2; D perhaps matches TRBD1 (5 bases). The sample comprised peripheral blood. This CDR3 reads CASSHPSGLEGYTF. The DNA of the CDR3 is TGTGCCAGCAGCCATCCCTCGGGACTCGAAGGCTACACCTTC.